The T cell receptor beta chain under discussion was sequenced for a study of T cell responses to AZD1222 COVID-19 vaccine. Germline V lookup: CDR1 MDHEN, CDR2 SYDVKM. The CDR3 length is 14 residues. The germline V and J ends were trimmed by 6 bases and 7 bases, with 13 bases remaining between them. Produced via immunoSEQ multiplex PCR; TCRdb's table is partial and in-frame only. The sample includes 100,000 to 150,000 clones, about 85% of them seen just once. The chain carries TRBV28 and TRBJ1-6; perhaps TRBD1 as D (6 bases). The clonotype was recovered from an adult in good health. The sample consisted of peripheral blood, taken on day 0 of AZD1222 vaccination. DNA of the CDR3: TGTGCCAGCAGCCCCTTGGGGGCCAATTCACCCCTCCACTTT. Encoded protein: CASSPLGANSPLHF. Variable domain in full (rest from reference TRBV28 and TRBJ1-6): DVKVTQSSRYLVKRTGEKVFLECVQDMDHENMFWYRQDPGLGLRLIYFSYDVKMKEKGDIPEGYSVSREKKERFSLILESASTNQTSMYLCASSPLGANSPLHFGNGTRLTVT.